The 27 T cell receptor beta chains in this list originate from one sample, sequenced in a study of control samples from healthy donors and cancer patients (dated by TCRdb to the early 2020s). The receptor library was made with the immunoSEQ multiplex PCR assay. Not all clones reach the TCRdb copy of this immuneACCESS table, which keeps in-frame sequences only. Checked studies attribute under half of the gap to unresolved V genes and leave the rest unexplained. The sample has about 26,000 clones on record, 82% of them singletons. Together, the top ten hold about 25% of the sample. The material sequenced was PBMCs. The receptors were gathered from a man in his 60s with colorectal cancer.

This clone was recorded only once. The chain is built from TRBV4-1 and TRBJ2-2; 10 bases are shared with TRBD2. Germline loops: CDR1 MGHRA, CDR2 YSYEKL. The CDR3 is 16 residues long. The V and J ends lost 0 bases and 5 bases, in that order; junction bases with no gene match: 3. CDR3: CASSQESGGDTGELFF. CDR3 in DNA: TGCGCCAGCAGCCAAGAAAGCGGGGGGGATACCGGGGAGCTGTTTTTT.

The CDR3 coding sequence is TGTGCCAGCAGCTTACGGGGGACAGCCAAGAATTCACCCCTCCACTTT. It encodes CASSLRGTAKNSPLHF. The rearrangement joins TRBV7-9 to TRBJ1-6, with 7 positions matching TRBD1. V gave up 2 bases and J gave up 7 bases; unmatched junction bases: 8. Per germline, CDR1 SEHNR and CDR2 FQNEAQ (reference sequence). CDR3 length: 16 amino acids.

This rearrangement joins TRBV4-3 to TRBJ1-5; no firm D call. This CDR3 is built from 15 residues. Trimming cost V 0 bases and J 6 bases, with 12 bases left between them. Germline-derived CDR1 and CDR2 are LGHNA and YSLEER. The CDR3 DNA reads as TGCGCCAGCAGCCAAGATGGCCTCTGGAGTCAGCCCCAGCATTTT. It encodes CASSQDGLWSQPQHF.

There are a few counts of this clone. The rearrangement joins TRBV19 to TRBJ1-2; tentatively, D is TRBD1 (5 bases). This CDR3 has 12 amino acids. V lost 5 bases to trimming and J lost 6 bases, with 10 bases between them. Germline V lookup: CDR1 LNHDA, CDR2 SQIVND (reference sequence). CDR3 bases: TGTGCCAGTAGTCCAAGGGACGATGGCTACACCTTC. This codes for CASSPRDDGYTF.

The chain combines TRBV2 with TRBJ2-7; 10 bases fit TRBD1. The V and J ends lost 8 bases and 0 bases, in that order; junction bases with no gene match: 7. CDR3 length equals 15 residues. Germline assignment: CDR1 SNHLY and CDR2 FYNNEI. CDR3 region: CASGGGQGLSYEQYF. The CDR3 DNA sequence: TGTGCCAGCGGCGGGGGACAGGGGCTCTCCTACGAGCAGTACTTC.

The gene calls are TRBV12-3 or TRBV12-4 and TRBJ1-2; a possible D gene is TRBD1 (5 bases). The V gene lost 5 bases and the J gene lost 5 bases, with 9 bases spanning the gap. CDR3 size: 12 residues. This chain's CDR3 is CASSDDSYGYTF. CDR3 DNA: TGTGCCAGCAGTGACGACAGTTATGGCTACACCTTC.

The chain links TRBV12-5 to TRBJ2-1; D may be TRBD1 (6 bases). The germline gives CDR1 LGHNT, CDR2 FRNRAP. Trimming left V 6 bases short and J 4 bases short, with 16 bases between. This CDR3 spans 15 amino acids. The CDR3 sequence is CASGEGEGEYNEQFF. The CDR3 coding sequence is TGTGCTAGTGGCGAGGGTGAGGGGGAATACAATGAGCAGTTCTTC. The entire variable domain, with the rest obtained from reference TRBV12-5 and TRBJ2-1, is as follows: DARVTQTPRHKVTEMGQEVTMRCQPILGHNTVFWYRQTMMQGLELLAYFRNRAPLDDSGMPKDRFSAEMPDATLATLKIQPSEPRDSAVYFCASGEGEGEYNEQFFGPGTRLTVL.

The rearrangement uses TRBV30 and TRBJ1-2; TRBD1 matches at 9 bases. The germline CDR1 and CDR2 sequences are GTSNPN and SVGIG (reference sequence). Trimming removed 4 bases from V and 8 bases from J; junction bases left unmatched: 11. The CDR3 spans 14 residues. CDR3 in DNA: TGTGCCTGGACCACCGGGACAGGGCCGCGGGGCTACACCTTC. Protein sequence: CAWTTGTGPRGYTF.

The chain uses TRBV30 and TRBJ1-2, with D unresolved. Between the trimmed V and J ends, which lost 2 bases and 0 bases, there was a span of 7 bases. The CDR3 contains 13 residues. CDR1 is GTSNPN, CDR2 SVGIG, per germline (reference sequence). Written as DNA, the CDR3 is TGTGCCTGGAGTCGTGGGACTAACTATGGCTACACCTTC. This translates into CAWSRGTNYGYTF.

The CDR3 region has the DNA TGTGCCAGCAGTCAGGGGGCTAGCAATCAGCCCCAGCATTTT. Translated: CASSQGASNQPQHF. V usage is TRBV6-2 or TRBV6-3 and J usage is TRBJ1-5, with 8 nucleotides matching TRBD1. Per germline, CDR1 MNHEY and CDR2 SVGEGT. V gave up 5 bases and J gave up 0 bases; unmatched junction bases: 0. The CDR3 spans 14 residues.

This chain connects TRBV30 to TRBJ1-1; D gene ambiguous. Germline CDR1 is GTSNPN and CDR2 is SVGIG (reference sequence). Trimming stripped 3 bases from V and 11 bases from J, with 10 bases between. This CDR3 region has 10 residues. In DNA, the CDR3 is TGTGCCTGGAGCCGCCATCGCGCTTTCTTT. Its protein product is CAWSRHRAFF.

This chain joins TRBV5-5 and TRBJ1-1; TRBD1 aligns across 7 bases. Trimming took 2 bases from V and 3 from J; bases not matched to a gene: 1. Looked up from germline, CDR1 is SGHKS and CDR2 is YYEKEE (reference sequence). This CDR3 is built from 13 residues. The CDR3 bases are TGTGCCAGCAGCTTAACAGGGGACACTGAAGCTTTCTTT. It encodes CASSLTGDTEAFF.

The chain has TRBV6-5 and TRBJ2-3, with D unclear. The CDR3 totals 12 residues. Between the trimmed V and J ends, which lost 4 bases and 0 bases, there was a span of 2 bases. The germline V gene has CDR1 MNHEY and CDR2 SVGAGI. The CDR3, as DNA: TGTGCCAGCAGTTCCAGCACAGATACGCAGTATTTT. This sequence encodes CASSSSTDTQYF.

This chain connects TRBV27 to TRBJ1-3; D remains unclear. The germline CDR1 and CDR2 sequences are MNHEY and SMNVEV (reference sequence). The CDR3 covers 17 residues. The ends were cut back, 6 bases at V and 0 bases at J, with 18 bases in the middle. The CDR3 DNA follows: TGTGCCAGCAGACCTGAACTTGGAAGGGACTCTGGAAACACCATATATTTT. Its protein product is CASRPELGRDSGNTIYF.

The CDR3 coding sequence is TGCGCCAGCAGCCAAAATCCCGGGACAGGGGCCACTGAAGCTTTCTTT. Translation gives CASSQNPGTGATEAFF. This chain links TRBV5-1 with TRBJ1-1; 10 nucleotides align to TRBD1. J lost 4 bases, V lost 4 bases, and 10 bases had no gene match. Germline values: CDR1 SGHRS, CDR2 YFSETQ. This CDR3 comprises 16 residues. The full variable domain, with the rest looked up from reference TRBV5-1 and TRBJ1-1, is KAGVTQTPRYLIKTRGQQVTLSCSPISGHRSVSWYQQTPGQGLQFLFEYFSETQRNKGNFPGRFSGRQFSNSRSEMNVSTLELGDSALYLCASSQNPGTGATEAFFGQGTRLTVV.

The chain recombines TRBV7-2 with TRBJ2-5, with 14 bases matching TRBD2. The CDR3 runs 17 residues. V lost 5 bases to trimming and J lost 1 base; unmatched junction nucleotides: 6. Germline-derived CDR1 and CDR2 are SGHTA and FQGNSA. CDR3 residues: CASSPRTSGGTQETQYF. For the CDR3, the DNA is TGTGCCAGCAGCCCCCGGACTAGCGGGGGGACCCAAGAGACCCAGTACTTC.

This rearrangement joins TRBV2 to TRBJ1-4; 10 bases match TRBD1. In germline, CDR1 is SNHLY, CDR2 FYNNEI. With 7 bases clipped from V and 2 bases from J, the junction kept 13 bases outside the gene matches. The CDR3 has 18 amino acids. The CDR3 DNA sequence: TGTGCCAGCAAATTACGGGGACAGGGGCGGGTCACTAATGAAAAACTGTTTTTT. Its protein product is CASKLRGQGRVTNEKLFF.

This chain links TRBV25-1 with TRBJ2-3; 9 positions match TRBD2. Germline CDR1 is MGHDK and CDR2 is SYGVNS. The J segment lost 6 bases and the V segment lost 0 bases, leaving 13 bases of the junction unmatched. CDR3 size: 18 residues. Written as DNA, the CDR3 is TGTGCCAGCAGTGAATATCGCTGGGAGCGGGGGGCCCGGGATACGCAGTATTTT. This codes for CASSEYRWERGARDTQYF.

The V gene is TRBV10-3, the J gene TRBJ1-2; TRBD1 aligns across 10 bases. The CDR3 totals 13 residues. The V gene's germline CDR1 is ENHRY and CDR2 SYGVKD. Unmatched junction bases numbered 3, after V lost 6 bases and J lost 5 bases. The chain's CDR3 is CAISPGQGYGYTF. The DNA of the CDR3 is TGTGCCATCAGCCCGGGACAGGGGTATGGCTACACCTTC.

V is TRBV11-3 and J is TRBJ2-2, with 10 bases that match TRBD2. Per germline, CDR1 SGHNT and CDR2 YENEEA. Trimming cost V 6 bases and J 0 bases; bases outside gene matches: 4. The CDR3 consists of 16 residues. CDR3 sequence (DNA): TGTGCCAGCAGGCCTAGCGGGGGACCGAACACCGGGGAGCTGTTTTTT. It translates to CASRPSGGPNTGELFF. Drawing the rest from reference TRBV11-3 and TRBJ2-2, the complete variable domain is EAGVVQSPRYKIIEKKQPVAFWCNPISGHNTLYWYLQNLGQGPELLIRYENEEAVDDSQLPKDRFSAERLKGVDSTLKIQPAELGDSAVYLCASRPSGGPNTGELFFGEGSRLTVL.

By its share, this clone is medium-sized. The chain employs TRBV6-6 and TRBJ2-7, with D possibly TRBD1 on 5 matching bases. There are 15 residues in the CDR3. Trimming took 5 bases from V and 0 from J, leaving 14 bases between them. The V gene's germline CDR1 is MNHNY and CDR2 SVGAGI (reference sequence). The DNA of the CDR3 is TGTGCCAGCAGTCAACCAGGGTCTAGCTCCTACGAGCAGTACTTC. Translating it yields CASSQPGSSSYEQYF.

This chain links TRBV25-1 with TRBJ1-2; D not certain. The V end was cut by 4 bases, the J end by 0 bases, with 3 bases between. Germline V lookup: CDR1 MGHDK, CDR2 SYGVNS. The CDR3 consists of 12 residues. The DNA for the CDR3 is TGTGCCAGCAGTGTGTCTAACTATGGCTACACCTTC. Encoded protein: CASSVSNYGYTF.

The rearrangement uses TRBV15 and TRBJ1-6; D gene unclear. Germline assignment: CDR1 LNHNV and CDR2 YYDKDF (reference sequence). V was shortened by 1 base and J by 7 bases, with 11 bases between the two germline ends. The CDR3 has 15 residues. The CDR3 loop is CATSRGRGVNSPLHF. Written as DNA, the CDR3 is TGTGCCACCAGCAGAGGACGGGGAGTCAATTCACCCCTCCACTTT.

The chain has TRBV27 and TRBJ1-2; possibly TRBD1 for D (6 bases). The germline gives CDR1 MNHEY, CDR2 SMNVEV (reference sequence). The germline V and J ends were trimmed by 6 bases and 4 bases, with 18 bases remaining between them. The CDR3 runs to 15 residues. The CDR3 sequence: CASRTSTGISYGYTF. The CDR3 DNA sequence: TGTGCCAGCAGGACCTCTACAGGGATCTCCTATGGCTACACCTTC.

The J gene is TRBJ1-1, the V gene TRBV30; 7 bases agree with TRBD1. Trimming removed 3 bases from V and 4 bases from J; junction bases left unmatched: 2. This CDR3 has 12 residues. CDR1 is GTSNPN and CDR2 is SVGIG in the germline V gene (reference sequence). CDR3 loop: CAWRPGGTEAFF. The CDR3 region has the DNA TGTGCCTGGAGACCAGGGGGCACTGAAGCTTTCTTT.

This clone was detected only once. This chain connects TRBV5-4 to TRBJ1-1, with TRBD1 matching over 10 bases. The length of the CDR3 is 14 residues. Germline trimming cut 0 bases from V and 11 bases from J; bases unmatched to any gene: 7. From germline, CDR1 is SGHNT and CDR2 YYREEE (reference sequence). The CDR3 DNA reads as TGTGCCAGCAGCTTGGTCGGACAGGGGGATTGGGCTTTCTTT. Translating it yields CASSLVGQGDWAFF.

This clone occurred a few times. Here the CDR3 DNA reads TGCGCCAGCAGCGTAGGACAGGGAATAGACAATCAGCCCCAGCATTTT. Translation gives CASSVGQGIDNQPQHF. The chain is built from TRBV5-1 and TRBJ1-5, with TRBD1 identical over 8 bases. Germline loops: CDR1 SGHRS, CDR2 YFSETQ. V trimming: 4 bases; J trimming: 3 bases; junction bases outside the gene matches: 9. The CDR3 sequence is 16 residues long.